This T cell receptor beta chain was sequenced for a study of T cell clonality in common variable immunodeficiency. Study-level results: Reportedly, TCR beta sequences from common variable immunodeficiency showed fewer deletions and N-nucleotide insertions. The cause of increased CVID clonality remains unclear without subpopulation sequencing. Shared TCRbeta clones were fewer between CVID subjects than controls.

Sequenced by immunoSEQ multiplex PCR; TCRdb stores in-frame clones only, minus some. This table holds 45,000 to 55,000 clones with no singletons; the top ten claim approximately 5.5%. There are 15 residues in the CDR3. CDR1 SEHNR and CDR2 FQNEAQ come from the germline V gene (reference sequence). Deletions cut 4 bases from V and 1 base from J, with 13 bases between. The table lists this clone with many counts. Antigen specificity is unknown. The read is 3 residues too short to cover the CDR3 end, so that end is filled in from the germline J gene. Caucasian heritage predominated among both patients and controls.

This chain joins TRBV7-9 and TRBJ1-1; no definite D call. Source material: peripheral blood mononuclear cells. The clonotype originates from a person aged 18 to 69 in good health. Partial CDR3 DNA: TGTGCCAGCAGCTCCCCCCTAGCAGGGAACACTGAA. It specifies CASSSPLAGNTE. From start to end, the CDR3 is CASSSPLAGNTEAFF.